Presented here are 12 T cell receptor beta chains from one specimen sequenced in a study of post-analysis software for immune sequencing data. These receptors lack a known antigen. Unique molecular identifiers were present in the TCR beta cDNA libraries. TCRdb called the PCR reads again in MiXCR, with one record for every CDR3 protein. The sample includes approximately 730,000 distinct CDR3 sequences, roughly 50% seen only once; the top ten take 4.9%. General observations from the study: TRBV5-6, TRBV5-1 and TRBV20-1 were among several TRBV segments more frequent in patients than controls.

Sequencing input: blood. Receptors were obtained from a girl aged 10 to 17 with multiple sclerosis.

This clonotype has only a few counts. The chain combines TRBV6-1 with TRBJ2-5; no clear D gene. Germline loops: CDR1 MNHNS, CDR2 SASEGT. V lost 2 bases and J 8 bases, leaving 6 bases between the germline ends. The CDR3 spans 11 residues. This chain's CDR3 is CASSELGTQYF. Written as DNA, the CDR3 is TGTGCCAGCAGTGAACTCGGAACCCAGTACTTC.

This clonotype has just a few counts. The chain's CDR3 is CSVRRTRTGELFF. CDR3 DNA sequence: TGCAGCGTCCGTCGGACTCGGACCGGGGAGCTGTTTTTT. The rearrangement joins TRBV29-1 to TRBJ2-2; D might be TRBD2 (5 bases). The ends were cut back, 6 bases at V and 5 bases at J, with 13 bases in the middle. The V gene's germline CDR1 is SQVTM and CDR2 ANQGSEA. This CDR3 comprises 13 residues.

The V gene is TRBV7-3, the J gene TRBJ2-5; D is unclear. From germline, CDR1 is SGHTA and CDR2 FQGTGA. The CDR3 extends over 14 amino acids. V was trimmed by 0 bases and J by 5 bases, leaving 10 bases between them. Here the CDR3 DNA reads TGTGCCAGCAGCTTAACAGGGTTACGGGAGACCCAGTACTTC. It codes for CASSLTGLRETQYF.

V and J are TRBV15 and TRBJ2-5; tentative D call: TRBD1 (5 bases). Trimming shortened V by 0 bases and J by 5 bases, and 10 bases separated the two germline ends. The CDR3 loop spans 14 amino acids. Germline CDR1 LNHNV, CDR2 YYDKDF (reference sequence). The CDR3, as DNA: TGTGCCACCAGCAGAGACAGGGTAGGCGAGACCCAGTACTTC. This codes for CATSRDRVGETQYF.

The rearrangement links TRBV27 to TRBJ2-5; TRBD2 matches 11 bases. After removal of 10 bases from V and 1 base from J, the junction contained 11 bases not matched to a gene. The V gene's germline CDR1 is MNHEY and CDR2 SMNVEV (reference sequence). This CDR3 spans 16 amino acids. CDR3 in amino acids: CANRPGLAEFQETQYF. The DNA for the CDR3 is TGTGCCAACAGACCGGGACTAGCGGAGTTCCAAGAGACCCAGTACTTC.

The chain joins TRBV24-1 to TRBJ2-5; possible D gene TRBD1, 6 bases. The CDR3 loop spans 13 amino acids. The germline V and J ends were trimmed by 5 bases and 4 bases, with 10 bases remaining between them. Per germline, CDR1 KGHDR and CDR2 SFDVKD. The CDR3: CATSGTDRETQYF. The CDR3 coding sequence is TGTGCCACCAGTGGCACGGACAGAGAGACCCAGTACTTC.

The chain has TRBV15 and TRBJ1-1, with D hard to call. The V end was cut by 1 base, the J end by 6 bases, with 6 bases between. Germline-derived CDR1 and CDR2 are LNHNV and YYDKDF (reference sequence). The CDR3 totals 12 residues. The CDR3 sequence: CATSRGMSEAFF. The CDR3, as DNA: TGTGCCACCAGCAGAGGAATGTCTGAAGCTTTCTTT. The full variable domain, in which reference TRBV15 and TRBJ1-1 provide the parts outside the CDR3, is DAMVIQNPRYQVTQFGKPVTLSCSQTLNHNVMYWYQQKSSQAPKLLFHYYDKDFNNEADTPDNFQSRRPNTSFCFLDIRSPGLGDTAMYLCATSRGMSEAFFGQGTRLTVV.

The rearrangement uses TRBV20-1 and TRBJ2-1, with D tentatively TRBD2 (5 bases). CDR1 and CDR2 from the germline V gene are DFQATT and SNEGSKA (reference sequence). This CDR3 is built from 15 residues. The V end was cut by 6 bases, the J end by 0 bases, with 15 bases between. CDR3 nucleotide sequence: TGCAGTGCCCGTGACACTACTAGCTCCTACAATGAGCAGTTCTTC. It translates to CSARDTTSSYNEQFF.

The J gene is TRBJ1-6, the V gene TRBV10-3; perhaps TRBD1 as D (5 bases). V was shortened by 4 bases and J by 4 bases, with 8 bases between the two germline ends. Germline CDR1 and CDR2: ENHRY and SYGVKD. This CDR3 is 14 amino acids long. DNA of the CDR3: TGTGCCATCAGTGTTGACAGTTATAATTCACCCCTCCACTTT. It specifies CAISVDSYNSPLHF.

This chain connects TRBV30 to TRBJ2-1; D uncertain. The DNA end is more similar to TRBJ2-7, so the J call may be wrong. Germline CDR1 is GTSNPN and CDR2 is SVGIG (reference sequence). This CDR3 is built from 12 residues. The CDR3 DNA reads as TGTGCCTGGAGTATAGGCTTCGACGAGCAGTACTTC. Translated, it gives CAWSIGFDEQYF.

A few counts support this clonotype. CDR3 sequence: CASSPGQEKLFF. The CDR3 DNA reads TGTGCCAGCAGCCCGGGACAGGAAAAACTGTTTTTT. This chain uses TRBV7-6 with TRBJ1-4; 7 nucleotides agree with TRBD1. Trimming removed 5 bases from V and 8 bases from J; junction bases left unmatched: 2. Per germline, CDR1 SGHVS and CDR2 FNYEAQ. The CDR3 has 12 amino acids. The full variable domain, its missing parts supplied by reference TRBV7-6 and TRBJ1-4, is GAGVSQSPRYKVTKRGQDVALRCDPISGHVSLYWYRQALGQGPEFLTYFNYEAQQDKSGLPNDRFSAERPEGSISTLTIQRTEQRDSAMYRCASSPGQEKLFFGSGTQLSVL.

V and J are TRBV29-1 and TRBJ1-2, with D perhaps matching TRBD1 (5 bases). CDR1 is SQVTM and CDR2 is ANQGSEA in the germline V gene. V lost 0 bases and J lost 4, with 15 bases in between. The CDR3 loop spans 15 amino acids. The CDR3 protein is CSVEDRGRERYGYTF. In DNA form, the CDR3 reads TGCAGCGTTGAAGATCGCGGCAGGGAGCGCTATGGCTACACCTTC. Complete variable domain (other parts from reference TRBV29-1 and TRBJ1-2): SAVISQKPSRDICQRGTSLTIQCQVDSQVTMMFWYRQQPGQSLTLIATANQGSEATYESGFVIDKFPISRPNLTFSTLTVSNMSPEDSSIYLCSVEDRGRERYGYTFGSGTRLTVV.